The 9 T cell receptor beta chains reported below all come from one sample, sequenced in a study of T cell responses to AZD1222 COVID-19 vaccine. Using immunoSEQ multiplex PCR, the repertoire was profiled, and TCRdb retains in-frame clones only, with some absent. The table lists about 140,000 clones, about 90% of them singletons, with 9.3% in the top ten. The sequences come from peripheral blood, collected 28 days after the second AZD1222 dose. These receptors all stem from an adult who received the AZD1222 COVID-19 vaccine.

CDR3 nucleotide sequence: TGTGCCAGCAGCTCCGGTGAAAACTACGAGCAGTACGTC. Translating gives CASSSGENYEQYV. V usage is TRBV5-6 and J usage is TRBJ2-7; D call uncertain. V lost 3 bases to trimming and J lost 3 bases, with 10 bases between them. The CDR3 is made up of 13 amino acids. CDR1 SGHDT and CDR2 YYEEEE come from the germline V gene.

J is TRBJ1-2 and V is TRBV5-4, with 7 bases lining up with TRBD1. The CDR3 is 13 amino acids. Germline CDR1 is SGHNT and CDR2 is YYREEE (reference sequence). V gave up 4 bases and J gave up 6 bases; unmatched junction bases: 6. Here the CDR3 DNA reads TGTGCCAGCAGCCTTAGGGGGCCTGATGGCTACACCTTC. Protein: CASSLRGPDGYTF.

This sequence joins TRBV7-8 and TRBJ1-3; D may be TRBD1 (6 bases). CDR3 length: 12 amino acids. V was clipped by 5 bases and J by 9 bases, with 11 bases between them. Per the germline V gene, CDR1 is SGHVS and CDR2 is FQNEAQ. CDR3 nucleotide sequence: TGTGCCAGCAGCCGGAAGGGGGGCACCATATATTTT. Translation gives CASSRKGGTIYF.

This clone was seen once. This chain links TRBV19 with TRBJ1-2; no clear D. This CDR3 comprises 13 residues. The V end was cut by 8 bases, the J end by 2 bases, with 12 bases between. Looked up from germline, CDR1 is LNHDA and CDR2 is SQIVND (reference sequence). CDR3 residues: CASAPEPNYGYTF. The CDR3 bases are TGTGCCAGTGCCCCGGAGCCCAACTATGGCTACACCTTC.

The chain links TRBV5-1 to TRBJ2-7; D uncertain. V was trimmed by 0 bases and J by 0 bases, leaving 4 bases between them. The germline gives CDR1 SGHRS, CDR2 YFSETQ. The CDR3 is 13 amino acids. CDR3 sequence (DNA): TGCGCCAGCAGCTTGGATGACTCCTACGAGCAGTACTTC. Amino acid sequence: CASSLDDSYEQYF.

The gene calls are TRBV6-5 and TRBJ1-2; the match to TRBD1 covers 9 bases. Trimming at V came to 4 bases and at J to 4 bases, leaving 10 bases not matched to a gene. The CDR3 consists of 16 residues. Germline assignment: CDR1 MNHEY and CDR2 SVGAGI. The CDR3 DNA reads TGTGCCAGCAGTTGGACCACAGGGGGCGCAGGCTATGGCTACACCTTC. It encodes CASSWTTGGAGYGYTF.

The V gene is TRBV7-6, the J gene TRBJ2-1; D is ambiguous. From germline, CDR1 is SGHVS and CDR2 FNYEAQ. This CDR3 contains 17 residues. V lost 5 bases to trimming and J lost 6 bases, with 23 bases between them. Written as DNA, the CDR3 is TGTGCCAGCAGCCTTTCTCTAGGTGTTCATCTCGCCAATGAGCAGTTCTTC. Amino acids: CASSLSLGVHLANEQFF.

The V call is TRBV6-6, the J call TRBJ2-5, with D perhaps matching TRBD2 (6 bases). The V gene's germline CDR1 is MNHNY and CDR2 SVGAGI (reference sequence). The CDR3 totals 14 residues. V was cut by 5 bases and J by 5 bases, with 15 bases left in between. For the CDR3, the DNA is TGTGCCAGCAGTGCCCGCGGGGAGGAGGAGACCCAGTACTTC. The encoded protein is CASSARGEEETQYF.

V gene TRBV7-9 combines with J gene TRBJ1-1; D not certain. The CDR3 is made up of 14 amino acids. Trimming cost V 1 base and J 1 base, with 7 bases left between them. Germline V gene sequence: CDR1 SEHNR, CDR2 FQNEAQ (reference sequence). The CDR3 protein is CASSLESQNTEAFF. The CDR3 DNA sequence: TGTGCCAGCAGCTTAGAGTCACAGAACACTGAAGCTTTCTTT.